This T cell receptor (beta chain) comes out of a study of cytomegalovirus exposure and HLA in healthy donors. Regarding this clone: Its antigen is not identified.

This CDR3 has 20 amino acids. J was trimmed by 8 bases and V by 1 base; bases with no gene match: 19. CDR1 is LNHDA and CDR2 is SQIVND in the germline V gene (reference sequence). PCR involved 60 Vbeta and 13 Jbeta primers. Libraries were prepared by immunoSEQ multiplex PCR; TCRdb keeps only in-frame clonotypes and omits some of them. The sample holds some 120,000 clones; about four fifths are singletons and the top ten take more than 3.5%. Study-wide results and caveats: One variant, a missense change in DCLRE1C, was linked in a later analysis to TCR beta V- and J-gene trimming. The authors assumed roughly uniform sequencing depth across donors for presence/absence analyses. Later analysis suggested links between common viral pathogens and several top significant clusters.

The V call is TRBV19, the J call TRBJ2-2; 10 bases are shared with TRBD2. The sequence came from a woman aged 35 to 49 in good health and CMV-seropositive. Sequencing was carried out using PBMCs. The CDR3, as DNA: TGTGCCAGTAGTATAGCGGCCCCTAGCGGGAGTTTCGGGCCTTATGGGGAGCTGTTTTTT. Translation: CASSIAAPSGSFGPYGELFF.